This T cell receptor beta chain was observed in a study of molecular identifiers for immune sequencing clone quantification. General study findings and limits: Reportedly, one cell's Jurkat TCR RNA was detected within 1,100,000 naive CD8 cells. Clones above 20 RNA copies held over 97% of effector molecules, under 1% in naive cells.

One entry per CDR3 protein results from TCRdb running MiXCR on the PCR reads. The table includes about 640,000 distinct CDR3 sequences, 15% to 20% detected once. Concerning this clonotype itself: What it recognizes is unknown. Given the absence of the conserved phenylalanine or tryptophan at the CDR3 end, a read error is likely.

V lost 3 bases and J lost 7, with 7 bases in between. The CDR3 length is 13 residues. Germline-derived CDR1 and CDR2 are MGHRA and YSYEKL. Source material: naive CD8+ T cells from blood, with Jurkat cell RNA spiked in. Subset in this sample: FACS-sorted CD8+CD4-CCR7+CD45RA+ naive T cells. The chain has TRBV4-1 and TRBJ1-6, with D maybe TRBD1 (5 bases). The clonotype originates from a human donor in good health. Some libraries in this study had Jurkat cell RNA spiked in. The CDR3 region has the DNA TGCGCCAGCAGCCAGGGGACGAATTCACCCCTCCACTCT. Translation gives CASSQGTNSPLHS.